These 15 T cell receptor beta chains originate from one sample sequenced in a study of CD8 T cells in Susac syndrome. RNA in amounts of about 0.45 to 1 ug was reverse transcribed with random hexamers. Each CDR3 protein is one row after TCRdb ran MiXCR on the immunoSEQ multiplex PCR reads. The table shows approximately 190,000 distinct CDR3 sequences, with about 95% occurring only once. Sequencing used CD4+ T cells from PBMCs. These receptors were taken from a human donor with multiple sclerosis.

This clonotype has more than one count but fewer than ten. The rearrangement uses TRBV12-3 or TRBV12-4 and TRBJ2-6; D is ambiguous. The CDR3 is made up of 14 amino acids. V dropped 5 bases and J dropped 1 base, with 6 bases sitting between them. In nucleotides, the CDR3 is TGTGCCAGCAGTCCGGTATCTGGGGCCAACGTCCTGACTTTC. Its protein is CASSPVSGANVLTF.

The V call is TRBV29-1, the J call TRBJ2-5; D tentatively reads TRBD1 or TRBD2 (5 bases each). The V gene's germline CDR1 is SQVTM and CDR2 ANQGSEA. V shed 2 bases and J shed 5 bases, with 12 bases lying between them. The CDR3 extends over 13 amino acids. Here the CDR3 reads CSVEYGGWETQYF. CDR3 nucleotides: TGCAGCGTTGAATATGGGGGTTGGGAGACCCAGTACTTC.

This clonotype was recorded once. V gene TRBV15 combines with J gene TRBJ2-5; perhaps TRBD1 as D (5 bases). This CDR3 is built from 15 residues. V was shortened by 0 bases and J by 2 bases, with 10 bases between the two germline ends. Germline CDR1 LNHNV, CDR2 YYDKDF (reference sequence). The CDR3 region has the DNA TGTGCCACCAGCAGAGATCGGGCAGGGCAAGAGACCCAGTACTTC. Translated: CATSRDRAGQETQYF.

The V and J genes are TRBV9 and TRBJ2-1; 8 bases line up with TRBD2. V gave up 4 bases and J gave up 7 bases; unmatched junction bases: 13. Germline V gene lookup returns CDR1 SGDLS and CDR2 YYNGEE. The CDR3 runs to 16 residues. The CDR3 spells CASSRNREGPKNEQFF. In nucleotides, the CDR3 is TGTGCCAGCAGCCGGAATCGGGAGGGCCCGAAGAATGAGCAGTTCTTC.

The V gene is TRBV5-4, the J gene TRBJ2-7; tentative D call: TRBD1 (6 bases). Trimming removed 3 bases at V and 7 bases at J, with 11 bases between. The germline V gene has CDR1 SGHNT and CDR2 YYREEE (reference sequence). The CDR3 covers 12 residues. CDR3 DNA: TGTGCCAGCAGCTGGACCAGGGGTGAGCAGTACTTC. It specifies CASSWTRGEQYF.

This clonotype was counted a single time. This rearrangement joins TRBV24-1 to TRBJ2-2; 8 nucleotides agree with TRBD2. The CDR3 length is 18 residues. Germline V gene lookup returns CDR1 KGHDR and CDR2 SFDVKD. The J segment lost 3 bases and the V segment lost 3 bases, leaving 11 bases of the junction unmatched. The CDR3 loop reads CATSDRPVGRAYTGELFF. The CDR3 coding sequence is TGTGCCACCAGTGATCGGCCGGTCGGGAGGGCTTACACCGGGGAGCTGTTTTTT.

The chain has TRBV3-1 and TRBJ2-3; D is ambiguous. The CDR3 length is 12 residues. Germline V lookup: CDR1 LGHDT, CDR2 YNNKEL (reference sequence). V lost 4 bases to trimming and J lost 3 bases, with 5 bases between them. CDR3 sequence reads: CASSLQTDTQYF. Here the CDR3 DNA reads TGTGCCAGCAGCCTTCAGACAGATACGCAGTATTTT.

This chain joins TRBV30 and TRBJ1-5; 9 bases match TRBD1. The CDR3 has 13 amino acids. Germline V gene data show CDR1 as GTSNPN and CDR2 as SVGIG (reference sequence). The junction had 1 base not matched to a gene; V was cut back by 3 bases and J by 4 bases. The CDR3 DNA follows: TGTGCCTGGAGGGGGACAGGGAATCAGCCCCAGCATTTT. It is translated as CAWRGTGNQPQHF. Drawing the rest from reference TRBV30 and TRBJ1-5, the complete variable domain is SQTIHQWPATLVQPVGSPLSLECTVEGTSNPNLYWYRQAAGRGLQLLFYSVGIGQISSEVPQNLSASRPQDRQFILSSKKLLLSDSGFYLCAWRGTGNQPQHFGDGTRLSIL.

This clonotype was detected only once. This chain uses TRBV20-1 with TRBJ2-1; D could derive from TRBD1 or TRBD2 (5 bases each). The germline gives CDR1 DFQATT, CDR2 SNEGSKA (reference sequence). This CDR3 is built from 15 residues. V shed 3 bases and J shed 7 bases, with 19 bases lying between them. In DNA form, the CDR3 reads TGCAGTGCTAGCCCAGCCGGAGAGGGGTTGAATGAGCAGTTCTTC. It encodes CSASPAGEGLNEQFF.

The rearrangement links TRBV5-1 to TRBJ2-7; weak D call: TRBD2 (5 bases). The V gene's germline CDR1 is SGHRS and CDR2 YFSETQ. Trimming took off 0 bases at V and 7 bases at J, with 11 bases between the two ends. The CDR3 sequence is 13 residues long. CDR3 sequence: CASSLALAVEQYF. The CDR3 DNA is TGCGCCAGCAGCTTGGCCCTAGCCGTGGAGCAGTACTTC.

The chain couples TRBV11-2 to TRBJ2-7; 9 bases fit TRBD1. Germline V gene lookup returns CDR1 SGHAT and CDR2 FQNNGV. With V trimmed by 3 bases and J by 7 bases, 13 bases remained unmatched. This CDR3 comprises 16 residues. CDR3 residues: CASSFPLGGTGIEQYF. CDR3 DNA sequence: TGTGCCAGCAGCTTCCCCCTAGGTGGGACAGGGATTGAGCAGTACTTC. Drawing the rest from reference TRBV11-2 and TRBJ2-7, the complete variable domain is EAGVAQSPRYKIIEKRQSVAFWCNPISGHATLYWYQQILGQGPKLLIQFQNNGVVDDSQLPKDRFSAERLKGVDSTLKIQPAKLEDSAVYLCASSFPLGGTGIEQYFGPGTRLTVT.

The CDR3 region has the DNA TGCGCCAGCAGCTTGGGACAGTCAACGGCGGGCTATGGCTACACCTTC. Encoded protein: CASSLGQSTAGYGYTF. The chain combines TRBV5-1 with TRBJ1-2, with D tentatively TRBD1 (5 bases). CDR3 length: 16 residues. The V end was cut by 0 bases, the J end by 4 bases, with 16 bases between. Germline V CDR1 and CDR2: SGHRS, YFSETQ.

This chain joins TRBV29-1 and TRBJ1-2; D call uncertain. Germline V gene lookup returns CDR1 SQVTM and CDR2 ANQGSEA. Trimming removed 3 bases at V and 8 bases at J, with 13 bases between. The CDR3 length is 12 residues. Here the CDR3 DNA reads TGCAGCGTTGAGTCGTCGGGAGGAGGCTACACCTTC. Translated: CSVESSGGGYTF.

The rearrangement joins TRBV20-1 to TRBJ1-5, with D possibly TRBD1 on 5 matching bases. Trimming removed 1 base from V and 5 bases from J, with 15 bases in between. Germline V gene data show CDR1 as DFQATT and CDR2 as SNEGSKA (reference sequence). The CDR3 consists of 15 residues. The CDR3 bases are TGCAGTGCTAGAGTCTTGGGGCAGGGCGATCAGCCCCAGCATTTT. Translation gives CSARVLGQGDQPQHF.

V and J are TRBV3-1 and TRBJ1-2; no firm D call. The V and J ends lost 2 bases and 3 bases respectively, with 10 bases between them. The V gene's germline CDR1 is LGHDT and CDR2 YNNKEL (reference sequence). The CDR3 runs to 14 residues. The CDR3 DNA sequence: TGTGCCAGCAGCCAAAAAGGGATCGACTATGGCTACACCTTC. Translated: CASSQKGIDYGYTF.